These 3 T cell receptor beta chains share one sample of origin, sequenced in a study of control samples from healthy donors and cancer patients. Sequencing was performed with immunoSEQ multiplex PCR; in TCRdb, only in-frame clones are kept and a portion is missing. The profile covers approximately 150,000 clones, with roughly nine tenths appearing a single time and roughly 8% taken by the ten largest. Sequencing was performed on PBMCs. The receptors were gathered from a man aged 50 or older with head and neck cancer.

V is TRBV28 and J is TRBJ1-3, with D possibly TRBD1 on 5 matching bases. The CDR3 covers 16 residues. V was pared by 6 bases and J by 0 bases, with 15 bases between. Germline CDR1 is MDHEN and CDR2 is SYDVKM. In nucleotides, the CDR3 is TGTGCCAGCAGGGTTGGGGGGGTTAGCTCTGGAAACACCATATATTTT. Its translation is CASRVGGVSSGNTIYF.

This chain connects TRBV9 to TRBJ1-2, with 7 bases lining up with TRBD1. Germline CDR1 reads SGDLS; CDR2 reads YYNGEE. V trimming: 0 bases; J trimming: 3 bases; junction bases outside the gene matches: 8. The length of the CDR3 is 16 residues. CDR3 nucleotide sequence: TGTGCCAGCAGCGTAGGTGGGACAGCCGATCACTATGGCTACACCTTC. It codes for CASSVGGTADHYGYTF. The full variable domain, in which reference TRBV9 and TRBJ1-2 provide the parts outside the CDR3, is DSGVTQTPKHLITATGQRVTLRCSPRSGDLSVYWYQQSLDQGLQFLIQYYNGEERAKGNILERFSAQQFPDLHSELNLSSLELGDSALYFCASSVGGTADHYGYTFGSGTRLTVV.

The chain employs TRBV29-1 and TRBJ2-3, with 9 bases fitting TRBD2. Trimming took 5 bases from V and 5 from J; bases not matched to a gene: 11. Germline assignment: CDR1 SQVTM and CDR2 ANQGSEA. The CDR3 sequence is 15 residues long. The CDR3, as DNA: TGCAGCGTTATACTTCGCGGGGGGGCCAAAGATACGCAGTATTTT. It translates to CSVILRGGAKDTQYF.